This passage covers 14 T cell receptor beta chains from one sample sequenced in a study of T cell changes during pregnancy in multiple sclerosis (dated by TCRdb to between 2018 and 2021). Libraries were prepared through the immunoSEQ multiplex PCR assay. In its TCRdb copy, this immuneACCESS table keeps in-frame sequences only and misses some clones. Where compared with another copy, unresolved V genes explain less than half of these, and the others have no known cause. The sample has around 63,000 clones on record, roughly 91% of them singletons. 1% to 1.5% of the sample is in the top ten clones. Sequenced material: peripheral blood, taken after pregnancy. The receptor set was obtained from a female donor in good health, enrolled as a control in a pregnancy study.

The sample holds one count of this clone. The CDR3 loop is CAWRGGWPEAFF. CDR3 nucleotide sequence: TGTGCCTGGAGGGGAGGCTGGCCTGAAGCTTTCTTT. The chain links TRBV30 to TRBJ1-1; D remains ambiguous. This CDR3 comprises 12 residues. The V gene's germline CDR1 is GTSNPN and CDR2 SVGIG (reference sequence). Trimming removed 3 bases at V and 6 bases at J, with 11 bases between.

For this clone: At one end, the junction sequence differs from germline, possibly due to a read error. The J gene is TRBJ2-2, the V gene TRBV7-7, with 8 bases fitting TRBD1. CDR3 size: 16 residues. Germline V gene sequence: CDR1 SSHAT, CDR2 FNYEAQ (reference sequence). In DNA, the CDR3 is TGTGCTAGCAGCCCTCTGACAGGGGAGAACACCGGGGAGCTGTTTTTT. It specifies CASSPLTGENTGELFF.

The V and J genes are TRBV7-6 and TRBJ1-4; 9 bases fit TRBD1. After removal of 5 bases from V and 12 bases from J, the junction contained 7 bases not matched to a gene. The germline V gene has CDR1 SGHVS and CDR2 FNYEAQ. The CDR3 runs 13 residues. Written as DNA, the CDR3 is TGTGCCAGCAGCACCGGGACAGGGAGGGAACTGTTTTTT. Protein product: CASSTGTGRELFF. Together with reference TRBV7-6 and TRBJ1-4, the CDR3 gives the full variable domain: GAGVSQSPRYKVTKRGQDVALRCDPISGHVSLYWYRQALGQGPEFLTYFNYEAQQDKSGLPNDRFSAERPEGSISTLTIQRTEQRDSAMYRCASSTGTGRELFFGSGTQLSVL.

The V call is TRBV5-5, the J call TRBJ2-3, with 10 positions matching TRBD1. This CDR3 region has 13 residues. Per germline, CDR1 SGHKS and CDR2 YYEKEE (reference sequence). J was trimmed by 6 bases and V by 3 bases; bases with no gene match: 1. CDR3 coding DNA: TGTGCCAGCAGCTGGACAGGGGGGGATACGCAGTATTTT. It translates to CASSWTGGDTQYF.

V gene TRBV6-6 combines with J gene TRBJ2-1; TRBD2 agrees at 12 bases. Germline loops: CDR1 MNHNY, CDR2 SVGAGI (reference sequence). V lost 2 bases, J lost 8 bases, and 7 bases stayed unmatched. There are 16 residues in the CDR3. CDR3 sequence (DNA): TGTGCCAGCAGTTACGGGTCTAGCGGGGGGGCCCATGAGCAGTTCTTC. Amino acids: CASSYGSSGGAHEQFF.

V usage is TRBV13 and J usage is TRBJ2-5; 11 bases match TRBD2. The CDR3 length is 17 residues. V was pared by 4 bases and J by 2 bases, with 9 bases of the junction left unmatched. From germline, CDR1 is PRHDT and CDR2 FYEKMQ (reference sequence). The CDR3 bases are TGTGCCAGCAGCTCGGAAGCACTAGCGGGGGCACAAGAGACCCAGTACTTC. Amino acids: CASSSEALAGAQETQYF.

The genes are TRBV11-1 and TRBJ2-7; 9 nucleotides line up with TRBD1. Per germline, CDR1 SGHAT and CDR2 FQDESV (reference sequence). This CDR3 spans 14 amino acids. V was pared by 5 bases and J by 6 bases, with 8 bases of the junction left unmatched. The CDR3 protein is CASSDSTGGREQYF. As DNA, the CDR3 is TGTGCCAGCAGCGACTCCACAGGGGGCCGCGAGCAGTACTTC.

This clone was picked up one time. V is TRBV7-9 and J is TRBJ1-2; D unclear. The V and J ends lost 7 bases and 6 bases respectively, with 12 bases between them. Looked up from germline, CDR1 is SEHNR and CDR2 is FQNEAQ (reference sequence). The CDR3 contains 12 residues. Here the CDR3 DNA reads TGTGCCAGCACTGAGACCGCGGATGGCTACACCTTC. Its translation is CASTETADGYTF. The full variable domain, with the rest looked up from reference TRBV7-9 and TRBJ1-2, is DTGVSQNPRHKITKRGQNVTFRCDPISEHNRLYWYRQTLGQGPEFLTYFQNEAQLEKSRLLSDRFSAERPKGSFSTLEIQRTEQGDSAMYLCASTETADGYTFGSGTRLTVV.

The genes are TRBV6-5 and TRBJ2-3; TRBD2 is a possible D gene (5 bases). Per germline, CDR1 MNHEY and CDR2 SVGAGI. The CDR3 loop spans 14 amino acids. Trimming removed 8 bases from V and 4 bases from J, with 16 bases in between. The CDR3: CASRRGFTADTQYF. The CDR3 DNA sequence: TGTGCCAGCCGTCGAGGGTTTACCGCAGATACGCAGTATTTT.

J is TRBJ1-2 and V is TRBV5-5, with D maybe TRBD1 (6 bases). Deletions cut 1 base from V and 4 bases from J, with 11 bases between. Per germline, CDR1 SGHKS and CDR2 YYEKEE (reference sequence). The CDR3 contains 14 residues. CDR3 residues: CASSLWTDPYGYTF. The CDR3, as DNA: TGTGCCAGCAGCTTGTGGACAGACCCCTATGGCTACACCTTC.

The rearrangement links TRBV11-1 to TRBJ2-5; D gene ambiguous. The CDR3 totals 13 residues. Germline CDR1 reads SGHAT; CDR2 reads FQDESV (reference sequence). V was shortened by 4 bases and J by 5 bases, with 11 bases between the two germline ends. The CDR3 is CASSSAAYETQYF. The CDR3 DNA reads as TGTGCCAGCAGCTCGGCGGCTTATGAGACCCAGTACTTC.

This rearrangement joins TRBV5-8 to TRBJ1-1; D is unresolved. V was shortened by 0 bases and J by 2 bases, with 8 bases between the two germline ends. CDR1 is SGHTS, CDR2 YDEGEE, per germline. This CDR3 is 14 amino acids long. CDR3: CASSLAIPNTEAFF. In nucleotides, the CDR3 is TGTGCCAGCAGCTTGGCTATACCAAACACTGAAGCTTTCTTT. Full variable domain (rest looked up from reference TRBV5-8 and TRBJ1-1): EAGVTQSPTHLIKTRGQQATLRCSPISGHTSVYWYQQALGLGLQFLLWYDEGEERNRGNFPPRFSGRQFPNYSSELNVNALELEDSALYLCASSLAIPNTEAFFGQGTRLTVV.

V gene TRBV30 combines with J gene TRBJ1-2; 10 bases match TRBD1. V lost 0 bases to trimming and J lost 6 bases; unmatched junction nucleotides: 13. The CDR3 runs 17 residues. The germline CDR1 and CDR2 sequences are GTSNPN and SVGIG (reference sequence). The DNA of the CDR3 is TGTGCCTGGAGTGTTATACGTGAGGACAGGGGGAAGCATGGCTACACCTTC. The encoded protein is CAWSVIREDRGKHGYTF.

The CDR3 nucleotides are TGTGCCAGCTCACCATTTCACAGGGATATCCAAGAGACCCAGTACTTC. This gives the protein CASSPFHRDIQETQYF. The rearrangement links TRBV18 to TRBJ2-5, with D maybe TRBD1 (6 bases). V lost 2 bases and J 1 base, leaving 14 bases between the germline ends. The V gene's germline CDR1 is KGHSH and CDR2 LQKENI. The CDR3 runs to 16 residues. The full variable domain, with the rest looked up from reference TRBV18 and TRBJ2-5, is NAGVMQNPRHLVRRRGQEARLRCSPMKGHSHVYWYRQLPEEGLKFMVYLQKENIIDESGMPKERFSAEFPKEGPSILRIQQVVRGDSAAYFCASSPFHRDIQETQYFGPGTRLLVL.